This TCR beta chain was identified during a study of control samples from healthy donors and cancer patients. TCRdb's copy holds only in-frame clones and misses some; the assay was immunoSEQ multiplex PCR. The table records about 70,000 clones, 75% to 90% of them present only once. The germline gives CDR1 LGHNA, CDR2 YSLEER. The V end lost 0 bases, the J end lost 2 bases, and 11 bases lay between the germline ends. This CDR3 has 16 amino acids. The rearrangement links TRBV4-3 to TRBJ1-3; D is perhaps TRBD1 (5 bases). This receptor was taken from a woman between 50 and 59 years old with lung cancer. The sample comprised PBMCs. The CDR3 loop reads CASSQDLKGPGNTIYF. For the CDR3, the DNA is TGCGCCAGCAGCCAAGATCTAAAGGGACCTGGAAACACCATATATTTT.